This T cell receptor (beta chain) is from a study of shared clonotypes between healthy human individuals. Comments on this clone: The antigen remains undetermined.

Findings and caveats of the study: When compared with the clonotypes that were shared by all four sorted-subset donors, the non-shared clonotypes turned out to have lower generation probabilities. Blood was the sole source, and tissue repertoires probably differ. Shared across a few donors were around 5% of the naive CD4 clonotypes.

Each PCR replicate from the sorted subsets contained 200 to 250 ng DNA, which is 30,000 or so T cell genomes. Produced via immunoSEQ multiplex PCR; TCRdb's table is partial and in-frame only. This repertoire shows some 1,600,000 clones, 98% found once; its top ten account for 0.45%. The CDR3 spans 17 residues. CDR1 LNHNV and CDR2 YYDKDF come from the germline V gene (reference sequence). Trimming removed 1 base from V and 1 base from J; junction bases left unmatched: 6. The material sequenced was naive CD4+ T cells sorted from blood. Subset here: CD45RA+ positively selected. The sequence was obtained from a man aged 25-40 years in good health. V and J are TRBV15 and TRBJ1-5; 8 nucleotides line up with TRBD1. The CDR3 DNA follows: TGTGCCACCAGCAGAGGGGTGACAGGGGAAAGCAATCAGCCCCAGCATTTT. Its translation is CATSRGVTGESNQPQHF.